This T cell receptor (beta chain) was documented in a study of blood T cell repertoires in COVID-19. Study-level information: Sites in the United States, Italy and Spain provided acute and convalescent COVID-19 samples. From T cells, B-cell-depleted T cells, or PBMCs came the material, which was cDNA or gDNA.

In the original processing: Amplified reference gene primers provided the basis for estimating nucleated cell counts. Sequencing was performed with immunoSEQ multiplex PCR; in TCRdb, only in-frame clones are kept and a portion is missing. D and trimming come from the DNA, and the V and J calls and clone size come from that table. The sample yields around 200,000 clones, about four fifths seen once. This CDR3 has 17 amino acids. Unmatched junction bases numbered 10, after V lost 4 bases and J lost 5 bases. The germline gives CDR1 SGHRS, CDR2 YFSETQ. Source material: peripheral blood. The receptor's source is a woman aged 40 to 50 with COVID-19, enrolled during active disease. The chain is built from TRBV5-1 and TRBJ2-3; TRBD2 aligns across 13 bases. The CDR3 DNA is TGCGCCAGCAGCATTTGGGGGACTAGCGGGACAGGAGATACGCAGTATTTT. Residues: CASSIWGTSGTGDTQYF.